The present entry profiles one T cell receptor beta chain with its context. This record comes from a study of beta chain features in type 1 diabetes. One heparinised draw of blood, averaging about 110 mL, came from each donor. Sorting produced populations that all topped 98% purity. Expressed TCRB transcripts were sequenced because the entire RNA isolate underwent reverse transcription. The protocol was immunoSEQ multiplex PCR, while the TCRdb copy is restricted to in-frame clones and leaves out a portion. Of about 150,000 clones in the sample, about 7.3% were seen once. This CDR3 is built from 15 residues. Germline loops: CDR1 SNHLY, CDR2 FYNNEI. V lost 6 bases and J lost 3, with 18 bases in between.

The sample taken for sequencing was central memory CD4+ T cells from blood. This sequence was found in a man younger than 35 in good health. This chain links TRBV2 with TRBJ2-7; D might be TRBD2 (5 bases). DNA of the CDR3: TGTGCCAGCAGGGAAAGAACCGGGATCTTCTACGAGCAGTACTTC. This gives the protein CASRERTGIFYEQYF.